The rows below give T cell receptor beta chains drawn from one sample of a study of a mutant IDH1 vaccine in newly diagnosed glioma. No antigen has been identified for these receptors. Here immunoSEQ multiplex PCR was the method, and the copy in TCRdb shows in-frame clones only, minus some. The table shows tens of thousands of clones, with roughly 85% occurring only once. The sample in question was PBMCs, obtained from a glioma patient whose treatment included an IDH1 peptide vaccine. Receptors were obtained from a woman under 30 with glioma. Both conserved end residues are part of each CDR3. A D gene is named only where the DNA matches it firmly. Clone size appears in some rows only: once, few, many, or a class for an expanded clone.

TRBJ2-2 | TRBV9 | - | - | CASSGPGELFF | TGTGCCAGCAGCGGACCCGGGGAGCTGTTTTTT
TRBJ1-4 | TRBV5-6 | - | TRBD1 | CASSFDRGGEKLFF | TGTGCCAGCAGCTTTGACAGGGGTGGTGAAAAACTGTTTTTT
TRBJ1-1 | TRBV10-3 | - | - | CAIRRDLNTEAFF | TGTGCCATCAGGAGGGACCTGAACACTGAAGCTTTCTTT
TRBJ1-4 | TRBV9 | - | - | CASQGGVGGTNEKLFF | TGTGCCAGTCAGGGAGGGGTAGGGGGGACTAATGAAAAACTGTTTTTT
TRBJ2-7 | TRBV11-2 | - | TRBD1 | CASSSGQETYEQYF | TGTGCCAGCAGCTCGGGACAGGAAACCTACGAGCAGTACTTC
TRBJ1-2 | TRBV29-1 | - | - | CSVVVMGGYTF | TGCAGCGTTGTGGTTATGGGTGGCTACACCTTC
TRBJ2-7 | TRBV5-1 | - | TRBD1 | CASSSRTGLIYEQYF | TGCGCCAGCAGCTCACGGACAGGGCTTATCTACGAGCAGTACTTC
TRBJ2-7 | TRBV6-6 | - | - | CASSTAGQRPYEQYF | TGTGCCAGCAGTACCGCGGGACAGCGACCCTACGAGCAGTACTTC
TRBJ2-2 | TRBV19 | - | - | CASSIGTGELFF | TGTGCCAGTAGTATCGGTACCGGGGAGCTGTTTTTT
TRBJ1-5 | TRBV6-1 | - | TRBD1 | CASSEGDRGLGNQPQHF | TGTGCCAGCAGTGAAGGAGACAGGGGGCTCGGCAATCAGCCCCAGCATTTT
TRBJ2-5 | TRBV6-6 | once | - | CASSVGSETQYF | TGTGCCAGCAGTGTGGGATCGGAGACCCAGTACTTC
TRBJ2-3 | TRBV14 | - | - | CASSPSSRRTQYF | TGTGCCAGCAGCCCCAGTTCCAGGCGTACGCAGTATTTT
TRBJ2-1 | TRBV5-1 | - | - | CASSPATGNEQFF | TGCGCCAGCAGCCCGGCAACGGGCAATGAGCAGTTCTTC
TRBJ1-4 | TRBV19 | - | - | CASSIWPNEKLFF | TGTGCCAGTAGTATTTGGCCTAATGAAAAACTGTTTTTT
TRBJ2-2 | TRBV18 | - | - | CASSPLNTGELFF | TGTGCCAGCTCACCGCTGAACACCGGGGAGCTGTTTTTT
TRBJ2-1 | TRBV14 | - | - | CASRDSLGNEQFF | TGTGCCAGCAGGGACAGTCTCGGCAATGAGCAGTTCTTC
TRBJ1-5 | TRBV28 | once | - | CASSFGSQTFNQPQHF | TGTGCCAGCAGCTTTGGAAGCCAGACCTTCAATCAGCCCCAGCATTTT
TRBJ1-1 | TRBV7-6 | - | - | CASSLDRSQGAEAFF | TGTGCCAGCAGCTTAGATCGCTCCCAGGGCGCTGAAGCTTTCTTT
TRBJ1-5 | TRBV5-1 | - | - | CASSLDWGNNQPQHF | TGCGCCAGCAGCTTGGATTGGGGCAACAATCAGCCCCAGCATTTT
TRBJ2-5 | TRBV15 | - | - | CATSTGGSRLAGLETQYF | TGTGCCACCAGCACCGGGGGATCCCGCCTAGCCGGTCTGGAGACCCAGTACTTC
TRBJ1-2 | TRBV28 | few | TRBD1 | CASSYRALGTGGDGYGYTF | TGTGCCAGCAGTTACCGTGCCCTCGGGACAGGGGGCGATGGCTATGGCTACACCTTC
TRBJ2-1 | TRBV6-1 | once | - | CASSSLPGNEQFF | TGTGCCAGCTCTAGCCTTCCGGGCAATGAGCAGTTCTTC
TRBJ1-1 | TRBV6-5 | - | - | CASSSGAKNTEAFF | TGTGCCAGCAGTTCCGGGGCAAAGAACACTGAAGCTTTCTTT
TRBJ1-2 | TRBV28 | - | - | CASRTDGPYGYTF | TGTGCCAGCAGGACGGACGGTCCCTATGGCTACACCTTC
TRBJ2-1 | TRBV5-1 | - | TRBD1 | CASSFRTGATYNEQFF | TGCGCCAGCAGCTTTAGGACAGGGGCAACCTACAATGAGCAGTTCTTC
TRBJ1-2 | TRBV6-7 | - | - | CASSYPNGQSGGYTF | TGTGCCAGCAGTTACCCTAACGGTCAGTCCGGTGGCTACACCTTC
TRBJ1-2 | TRBV13 | - | - | CASSLRGGARFGYTF | TGTGCCAGCAGCTTAAGGGGGGGCGCGAGATTTGGCTACACCTTC
TRBJ1-6 | TRBV11-2 | - | TRBD1 | CASSPFRNRGYNSPLHF | TGTGCCAGCAGCCCTTTCCGAAACAGGGGTTATAATTCACCCCTCCACTTT
TRBJ2-7 | TRBV5-1 | - | - | CASSLGSSSYEQYF | TGCGCCAGCAGCTTGGGCTCATCTTCCTACGAGCAGTACTTC
TRBJ2-1 | TRBV23-1 | - | - | CASCVLRGSYNEQFF | TGCGCCAGCTGCGTACTCAGGGGATCCTACAATGAGCAGTTCTTC
TRBJ1-5 | TRBV30 | - | TRBD1 | CAWRSGTVNQPQHF | TGTGCCTGGAGGTCCGGGACAGTCAATCAGCCCCAGCATTTT
TRBJ2-7 | TRBV7-2 | - | - | CASSRLRDYEQYF | TGTGCCAGCAGCCGGTTGCGAGACTACGAGCAGTACTTC
TRBJ2-3 | TRBV10-1 | - | - | CASSFRGNSTDTQYF | TGCGCCAGCAGTTTTAGGGGGAATAGCACAGATACGCAGTATTTT
TRBJ2-1 | TRBV19 | - | - | CASSIGLNNEQFF | TGTGCCAGTAGTATAGGCCTAAACAATGAGCAGTTCTTC
TRBJ2-1 | TRBV5-1 | - | TRBD1 | CASSLEGQAYNEQFF | TGCGCCAGCAGCTTGGAGGGACAGGCCTACAATGAGCAGTTCTTC
TRBJ2-3 | TRBV29-1 | - | TRBD2 | CSGGLAGESGGTPF | TGCAGCGGGGGACTAGCGGGAGAAAGTGGGGGCACACCCTTT
TRBJ2-5 | TRBV6-6 | - | TRBD2 | CASSFSGGETQYF | TGTGCCAGCAGTTTTTCCGGGGGGGAGACCCAGTACTTC
TRBJ2-7 | TRBV2 | - | TRBD2 | CASSETSGGEQYF | TGTGCCAGCAGTGAGACTAGCGGCGGCGAGCAGTACTTC
TRBJ1-4 | TRBV2 | - | TRBD1 | CASRPPGGSEKLFF | TGTGCCAGCAGACCCCCAGGGGGCAGTGAAAAACTGTTTTTT
TRBJ2-1 | TRBV5-4 | - | - | CASSLGSPEINEQFF | TGTGCCAGCAGCTTGGGATCCCCCGAGATCAATGAGCAGTTCTTC
TRBJ2-1 | TRBV28 | - | - | CASSSPGPYNEQFF | TGTGCCAGCAGTTCCCCCGGCCCCTACAATGAGCAGTTCTTC
TRBJ1-1 | TRBV28 | once | TRBD1 | CASSTGQSNTEAFF | TGTGCCAGCAGTACGGGACAGTCTAACACTGAAGCTTTCTTT
TRBJ2-7 | TRBV7-2 | - | - | CASSWTADSEQYF | TGTGCCAGCAGCTGGACAGCTGACTCCGAGCAGTACTTC
TRBJ1-1 | TRBV2 | - | TRBD1 | CANGDRTNTEAFF | TGTGCCAACGGGGACAGGACAAACACTGAAGCTTTCTTT
TRBJ2-5 | TRBV4-1 | - | - | CASSQVGWETQYF | TGCGCCAGCAGCCAAGTGGGGTGGGAGACCCAGTACTTC
TRBJ2-2 | TRBV7-9 | - | - | CASSSYTGELFF | TGTGCCAGCAGCTCTTACACCGGGGAGCTGTTTTTT
TRBJ1-6 | TRBV2 | - | - | CASSEALRGNSPLHF | TGTGCCAGCAGTGAAGCGCTGCGGGGAAATTCACCCCTCCACTTT
TRBJ2-7 | TRBV14 | once | - | CASSQDRSAPYEQYF | TGTGCCAGCAGCCAAGATCGGTCAGCTCCCTACGAGCAGTACTTC
TRBJ1-3 | TRBV5-1 | - | - | CASSLDGPPADTIYF | TGCGCCAGCAGCTTGGACGGACCCCCGGCGGACACCATATATTTT
TRBJ2-1 | TRBV10-1 | - | TRBD2 | CASSESELACYNEQFF | TGCGCCAGCAGTGAGTCGGAACTAGCGTGCTACAATGAGCAGTTCTTC
TRBJ1-1 | TRBV5-6 | - | - | CASSLEFTEAFF | TGTGCCAGCAGCTTGGAATTCACTGAAGCTTTCTTT
TRBJ1-2 | TRBV10-2 | - | TRBD1 | CASGGQGHRGYTF | TGCGCCAGCGGCGGACAGGGCCACCGGGGCTACACCTTC
TRBJ2-1 | TRBV29-1 | few | TRBD2 | CSVDRTSGTYNEQFF | TGCAGCGTCGACCGGACTAGCGGTACCTACAATGAGCAGTTCTTC
TRBJ2-1 | TRBV29-1 | - | - | CSDFRTSLNEQFF | TGCAGCGATTTTAGGACGTCGTTGAATGAGCAGTTCTTC
TRBJ2-7 | TRBV6-1 | - | - | CASSRQTYEQYF | TGTGCCAGCAGCAGACAGACCTACGAGCAGTACTTC
TRBJ1-5 | TRBV19 | few | - | CASTIAGSNQPQHF | TGTGCCAGTACCATAGCCGGTAGCAATCAGCCCCAGCATTTT
TRBJ1-5 | TRBV30 | few | - | CAWSLGQPQHF | TGTGCCTGGAGTCTGGGTCAGCCCCAGCATTTT
TRBJ2-4 | TRBV5-4 | - | - | CASSLAAPRRGENIQYF | TGTGCCAGCAGCTTGGCCGCTCCCCGTCGCGGGGAAAACATTCAGTACTTC
TRBJ2-2 | TRBV10-3 | - | - | CAISLSAVNTGELFF | TGTGCCATCAGTCTTTCGGCAGTCAACACCGGGGAGCTGTTTTTT
TRBJ2-7 | TRBV6-5 | - | TRBD1 | CASSSTGTGGPYEQYF | TGTGCCAGCAGTTCGACCGGGACAGGGGGGCCCTACGAGCAGTACTTC